Listed below are T cell receptor beta chains from one sample, sequenced in a study of immune evolution from preneoplasia to lung adenocarcinoma. Assay used: immunoSEQ multiplex PCR; TCRdb lists only in-frame clones, some missing. This sample yields tens of thousands of clones, of which about 73% are seen a single time; under 7.5% belongs to the top ten. The specimen was FFPE invasive lung adenocarcinoma tissue. The receptors come from a person aged 55 to 75 with lung adenocarcinoma. Each CDR3 is given with its conserved first and last residue. Fields, in order: V gene, clone size, CDR3 length, D gene, J gene, CDR3 DNA, CDR3 protein. The D gene is left open where the match is weak. A row's size may be missing; if present it is once, few, many or a size class.

v_gene: TRBV6-1; abundance: few; len: 15; d_gene: NA; j_gene: TRBJ1-2; CDR3nt: TGTGCCAGCAGTGAAAACCCAGAGATTAACTATGGCTACACCTTC; CDR3aa: CASSENPEINYGYTF
v_gene: TRBV28; abundance: NA; len: 13; d_gene: NA; j_gene: TRBJ2-2; CDR3nt: TGTGCCAGCAAGCGGCAGTACACCGGGGAGCTGTTTTTT; CDR3aa: CASKRQYTGELFF
v_gene: TRBV7-8; abundance: many; len: 14; d_gene: NA; j_gene: TRBJ2-1; CDR3nt: TGTGCCAGCAGCCAAGGTCAAGCCTTCAATGAGCAGTTCTTC; CDR3aa: CASSQGQAFNEQFF
v_gene: TRBV7-9; abundance: few; len: 17; d_gene: TRBD2; j_gene: TRBJ2-7; CDR3nt: TGTGCCAGCAGCTTAGCCGCGCGGGGGGAGGGGACCTACGAGCAGTACTTC; CDR3aa: CASSLAARGEGTYEQYF
v_gene: TRBV7-9; abundance: NA; len: 14; d_gene: NA; j_gene: TRBJ1-2; CDR3nt: TGTGCCAGCAGCCAAGGGATATACAAGGATGGCTACACCTTC; CDR3aa: CASSQGIYKDGYTF
v_gene: TRBV28; abundance: NA; len: 14; d_gene: NA; j_gene: TRBJ1-5; CDR3nt: TGTGCCAGCAGTTTATGGGAAGGGGGTCAGCCCCAGCATTTT; CDR3aa: CASSLWEGGQPQHF
v_gene: TRBV5-5; abundance: NA; len: 16; d_gene: NA; j_gene: TRBJ1-5; CDR3nt: TGTGCCAGCAGCTTGGGGGTGTCGGCACTCAATCAGCCCCAGCATTTT; CDR3aa: CASSLGVSALNQPQHF
v_gene: TRBV6-6; abundance: NA; len: 15; d_gene: TRBD2; j_gene: TRBJ2-5; CDR3nt: TGTGCCAGCAGCCCCAGGACTAGCGGGAGAGAGACCCAGTACTTC; CDR3aa: CASSPRTSGRETQYF
v_gene: TRBV2; abundance: NA; len: 14; d_gene: NA; j_gene: TRBJ2-7; CDR3nt: TGTGCCAGCAAAAATGGTATATTGTCCTACGAGCAGTACTTC; CDR3aa: CASKNGILSYEQYF
v_gene: TRBV28; abundance: NA; len: 15; d_gene: NA; j_gene: TRBJ2-2; CDR3nt: TGTGCCAGCACTGAGGGGGGGGCGAACACCGGGGAGCTGTTTTTT; CDR3aa: CASTEGGANTGELFF
v_gene: TRBV27; abundance: NA; len: 16; d_gene: TRBD2; j_gene: TRBJ2-3; CDR3nt: TGTGCCAGCGGAGTTTTGGTGACTAGCGGTACAGATACGCAGTATTTT; CDR3aa: CASGVLVTSGTDTQYF
v_gene: TRBV7-3; abundance: NA; len: 15; d_gene: TRBD1; j_gene: TRBJ1-5; CDR3nt: TGTGCCAGCAGCCCCCGGGACAGGGTTTTTCAGCCCCAGCATTTT; CDR3aa: CASSPRDRVFQPQHF
v_gene: TRBV5-1; abundance: NA; len: 15; d_gene: NA; j_gene: TRBJ2-1; CDR3nt: TGCGCCAGCAGGGTTGCGGCGTCCCGGCCCAATGAGCAGTTCTTC; CDR3aa: CASRVAASRPNEQFF
v_gene: TRBV15; abundance: NA; len: 16; d_gene: NA; j_gene: TRBJ2-2; CDR3nt: TGTGCCACCAGCGCTCAAAACAGGGCGAACACCGGGGAGCTGTTTTTT; CDR3aa: CATSAQNRANTGELFF
v_gene: TRBV27; abundance: few; len: 14; d_gene: NA; j_gene: TRBJ1-1; CDR3nt: TGTGCCAGCAGTTATGGACGGCTGAACACTGAAGCTTTCTTT; CDR3aa: CASSYGRLNTEAFF
v_gene: TRBV30; abundance: NA; len: 16; d_gene: TRBD2; j_gene: TRBJ2-2; CDR3nt: TGTGCCTGGAGTGTAACCAGGACTAGAAACACCGGGGAGCTGTTTTTT; CDR3aa: CAWSVTRTRNTGELFF
v_gene: TRBV5-4; abundance: NA; len: 16; d_gene: TRBD1; j_gene: TRBJ1-2; CDR3nt: TGTGCCAGCAGCGGAAAAAGGACAGGGTTGGACTATGGCTACACCTTC; CDR3aa: CASSGKRTGLDYGYTF
v_gene: TRBV28; abundance: NA; len: 15; d_gene: NA; j_gene: TRBJ2-7; CDR3nt: TGTGCCAGCAGTTTGCCTGCTCGGAGCTCCTACGAGCAGTACTTC; CDR3aa: CASSLPARSSYEQYF
v_gene: TRBV6-1; abundance: NA; len: 14; d_gene: TRBD2; j_gene: TRBJ2-7; CDR3nt: TGTGCCAGCTGTACTAGCGGGACCACCTACGAGCAGTACTTC; CDR3aa: CASCTSGTTYEQYF
v_gene: TRBV19; abundance: NA; len: 15; d_gene: TRBD1; j_gene: TRBJ2-7; CDR3nt: TGTGCCAGTAGTTTACAGGGGGGATTGACCTACGAGCAGTACTTC; CDR3aa: CASSLQGGLTYEQYF
v_gene: TRBV6-5; abundance: NA; len: 16; d_gene: TRBD2; j_gene: TRBJ2-1; CDR3nt: TGTGCCAGCAGTTTAGTAGCGGGAGCCAAATACAATGAGCAGTTCTTC; CDR3aa: CASSLVAGAKYNEQFF
v_gene: TRBV11-2; abundance: NA; len: 15; d_gene: NA; j_gene: TRBJ2-7; CDR3nt: TGTGCCAGCAGCTTAGTTTCGGGAGCCATCCACGAGCAGTACTTC; CDR3aa: CASSLVSGAIHEQYF
v_gene: TRBV6-5; abundance: NA; len: 15; d_gene: NA; j_gene: TRBJ2-1; CDR3nt: TGTGCCAGCAGTTACTCCCCGACTGCGAGGAATGAGCAGTTCTTC; CDR3aa: CASSYSPTARNEQFF
v_gene: TRBV6-5; abundance: few; len: 12; d_gene: TRBD1; j_gene: TRBJ1-2; CDR3nt: TGTGCCAGCAGTAACGACAGGGAACGCTACACCTTC; CDR3aa: CASSNDRERYTF
v_gene: TRBV7-2; abundance: NA; len: 18; d_gene: NA; j_gene: TRBJ2-2; CDR3nt: TGTGCCAGCAGCTTACGGAGAGACCTCGTCCCGAACACCGGGGAGCTGTTTTTT; CDR3aa: CASSLRRDLVPNTGELFF
v_gene: TRBV6-5; abundance: NA; len: 16; d_gene: NA; j_gene: TRBJ2-7; CDR3nt: TGTGCCAGCAGTTACTCAGCCGGGACAAGCTCCTACGAGCAGTACTTC; CDR3aa: CASSYSAGTSSYEQYF
v_gene: TRBV5-1; abundance: NA; len: 16; d_gene: TRBD2; j_gene: TRBJ2-3; CDR3nt: TGCGCCAGCAGTTCGAGGGCTAGCGGGAAGGCAGATACGCAGTATTTT; CDR3aa: CASSSRASGKADTQYF
v_gene: TRBV5-1; abundance: NA; len: 15; d_gene: NA; j_gene: TRBJ2-1; CDR3nt: TGCGCCAGCAGCTTGCAGCCCAGCTCCTACAATGAGCAGTTCTTC; CDR3aa: CASSLQPSSYNEQFF
v_gene: TRBV9; abundance: NA; len: 14; d_gene: NA; j_gene: TRBJ1-2; CDR3nt: TGTGCCAGCAGCGTACAGAAGGGGAACTATGGCTACACCTTC; CDR3aa: CASSVQKGNYGYTF
v_gene: TRBV25-1; abundance: NA; len: 13; d_gene: NA; j_gene: TRBJ1-2; CDR3nt: TGTGCCAGCAGTGAAGCGGTTAGCTATGGCTACACCTTC; CDR3aa: CASSEAVSYGYTF
v_gene: TRBV4-1; abundance: NA; len: 15; d_gene: TRBD1; j_gene: TRBJ2-5; CDR3nt: TGCGCCAGCAGGCAAGGACAGGCTTACCAAGAGACCCAGTACTTC; CDR3aa: CASRQGQAYQETQYF
v_gene: TRBV30; abundance: NA; len: 11; d_gene: NA; j_gene: TRBJ2-5; CDR3nt: TGTGCCTGGAGCCCCCGCGAGACCCAGTACTTC; CDR3aa: CAWSPRETQYF
v_gene: TRBV6-5; abundance: once; len: 14; d_gene: NA; j_gene: TRBJ1-3; CDR3nt: TGTGCCAGCAGTTACGGGCGACGTGGAAACACCATATATTTT; CDR3aa: CASSYGRRGNTIYF
v_gene: TRBV6-4; abundance: NA; len: 18; d_gene: TRBD1; j_gene: TRBJ1-5; CDR3nt: TGTGCCAGCAGTCCCGGGACAGATGAAGAATATAGCAATCAGCCCCAGCATTTT; CDR3aa: CASSPGTDEEYSNQPQHF
v_gene: TRBV7-2; abundance: NA; len: 15; d_gene: NA; j_gene: TRBJ2-1; CDR3nt: TGTGCCAGCAGCCCAAGAGGACTCAGCTACAATGAGCAGTTCTTC; CDR3aa: CASSPRGLSYNEQFF
v_gene: TRBV29-1; abundance: NA; len: 13; d_gene: NA; j_gene: TRBJ2-3; CDR3nt: TGCAGCGTTGGGTCAGGGGCGGCAGATACGCAGTATTTT; CDR3aa: CSVGSGAADTQYF
v_gene: TRBV19; abundance: NA; len: 14; d_gene: NA; j_gene: TRBJ1-2; CDR3nt: TGTGCCAGTAGTATTAATTCTTGGGGGAATGGCTACACCTTC; CDR3aa: CASSINSWGNGYTF
v_gene: TRBV19; abundance: NA; len: 16; d_gene: NA; j_gene: TRBJ1-4; CDR3nt: TGTGCCAGTAGTATAGGTCTGGCCCCTCGGAGTGAAAAACTGTTTTTT; CDR3aa: CASSIGLAPRSEKLFF